The rows below give T cell receptor beta chains drawn from one sample of a study of T cell responses to AZD1222 COVID-19 vaccine. TCRdb's copy holds only in-frame clones and misses some; the assay was immunoSEQ multiplex PCR. The sample has around 270,000 clones; about 94% are singletons. The sequences come from peripheral blood, collected 28 days after the second AZD1222 dose. The receptor source for this set is an adult who received the AZD1222 COVID-19 vaccine. CDR3s include the opening cysteine and the closing phenylalanine or tryptophan. D genes are given only for firm matches. A row's size may be missing; if present it is once, few, many or a size class.

CDR3 | DNA | D | V | size | J
CASSKRQGTEAFF | TGTGCCAGCAGCAAACGACAGGGGACTGAAGCTTTCTTT | TRBD1 | TRBV7-2 | NA | TRBJ1-1
CASSASGTGKYEQYF | TGTGCCAGCAGCGCCTCCGGGACAGGGAAATACGAGCAGTACTTC | TRBD1 | TRBV5-4 | NA | TRBJ2-7
CASSRDSNYGYTF | TGTGCCAGCAGCAGAGACAGTAACTATGGCTACACCTTC | NA | TRBV9 | NA | TRBJ1-2
CAISESITADTEAFF | TGTGCCATCAGTGAGTCGATTACGGCAGACACTGAAGCTTTCTTT | NA | TRBV10-3 | NA | TRBJ1-1
CASSVDWGTPYNEQFF | TGTGCCAGCAGTGTCGATTGGGGGACTCCCTACAATGAGCAGTTCTTC | NA | TRBV2 | once | TRBJ2-1
CASSPGLAELYEQYF | TGTGCCAGCTCACCGGGTCTCGCGGAGTTATACGAGCAGTACTTC | NA | TRBV18 | NA | TRBJ2-7
CASRTVRDWGNEQFF | TGTGCCAGCAGGACCGTACGGGATTGGGGCAATGAGCAGTTCTTC | NA | TRBV27 | NA | TRBJ2-1
CASSPLSANYEQYF | TGTGCCAGCAGCCCGCTTAGCGCCAACTACGAGCAGTACTTC | NA | TRBV7-2 | NA | TRBJ2-7
CATSGGSTTDTQYF | TGTGCCACCAGTGGGGGTTCCACAACAGATACGCAGTATTTT | NA | TRBV24-1 | once | TRBJ2-3
CASRGRYEQYF | TGTGCCAGTAGGGGACGGTACGAGCAGTACTTC | NA | TRBV19 | NA | TRBJ2-7
CASSDRGPGELFF | TGTGCCAGCAGCGACAGGGGGCCTGGGGAGCTGTTTTTT | TRBD1 | TRBV7-3 | NA | TRBJ2-2
CASSERGDSTDTQYF | TGCGCCAGCAGTGAGCGCGGGGATAGCACAGATACGCAGTATTTT | NA | TRBV10-2 | NA | TRBJ2-3
CASSLASGAGHEETQYF | TGTGCCAGCAGCTTGGCCTCGGGAGCGGGGCACGAAGAGACCCAGTACTTC | TRBD2 | TRBV5-4 | NA | TRBJ2-5
CASSQESDRAGQPQHF | TGTGCCAGCAGCCAAGAGTCGGACAGGGCGGGTCAGCCCCAGCATTTT | TRBD1 | TRBV4-2 | NA | TRBJ1-5
CAAGQGGNQPQHF | TGTGCCGCCGGGCAGGGGGGCAATCAGCCCCAGCATTTT | TRBD1 | TRBV7-9 | few | TRBJ1-5
CASSSWDRGTDTQYF | TGTGCCAGTAGTAGCTGGGACAGGGGAACAGATACGCAGTATTTT | TRBD1 | TRBV19 | NA | TRBJ2-3
CASSTGQIMNTEAFF | TGTGCCAGCAGTACGGGACAAATCATGAACACTGAAGCTTTCTTT | NA | TRBV2 | NA | TRBJ1-1
CASSLGTGAHSGNTIYF | TGCGCCAGCAGCTTGGGGACAGGGGCTCACTCTGGAAACACCATATATTTT | TRBD1 | TRBV5-1 | NA | TRBJ1-3
CASSQRLGTSVHF | TGTGCCAGCAGCCAAAGACTTGGGACGTCCGTCCACTTT | NA | TRBV3-1/TRBV3-2 | NA | TRBJ1-6
CASNGPGATYEQYF | TGTGCCAGTAACGGGCCTGGGGCGACCTACGAGCAGTACTTC | NA | TRBV28 | NA | TRBJ2-7
CASSPGWGAEYQETQYF | TGTGCCAGCAGTCCGGGATGGGGGGCGGAATACCAAGAGACCCAGTACTTC | NA | TRBV14 | NA | TRBJ2-5
CASSLGVAGTSNQPQHF | TGTGCCAGCAGTTTGGGCGTGGCAGGGACGAGCAATCAGCCCCAGCATTTT | NA | TRBV2 | NA | TRBJ1-5
CASSLSVGNEQFF | TGCGCCAGCAGCTTGAGTGTGGGCAATGAGCAGTTCTTC | NA | TRBV5-1 | NA | TRBJ2-1
CATSRVVEQGAAFF | TGTGCCACCAGCAGAGTAGTCGAACAGGGGGCAGCTTTCTTT | TRBD1 | TRBV15 | NA | TRBJ1-1
CATSPLGPGGYTF | TGTGCCACGTCCCCCCTGGGGCCGGGTGGCTACACCTTC | NA | TRBV3-1/TRBV3-2 | NA | TRBJ1-2
CASTRQGELFF | TGTGCCAGCACCCGACAGGGGGAGCTGTTTTTT | NA | TRBV28 | NA | TRBJ2-2
CASSYPSRSTGRDYGYTF | TGTGCCAGCAGTTACCCAAGTAGAAGCACGGGGAGAGACTATGGCTACACCTTC | NA | TRBV6-2/TRBV6-3 | NA | TRBJ1-2
CASSVRVAGAYNEQFF | TGTGCCAGCAGTGTCCGTGTAGCGGGAGCCTACAATGAGCAGTTCTTC | TRBD2 | TRBV27 | NA | TRBJ2-1
CATLATGGPTDTQYF | TGTGCCACCCTAGCAACGGGAGGCCCCACAGATACGCAGTATTTT | TRBD2 | TRBV27 | NA | TRBJ2-3
CASSPQGGTEAFF | TGTGCCAGCAGCCCACAGGGGGGCACTGAAGCTTTCTTT | TRBD1 | TRBV7-3 | NA | TRBJ1-1
CASSFSGERLFF | TGTGCCAGCAGTTTCTCCGGCGAAAGACTGTTTTTT | NA | TRBV27 | NA | TRBJ1-4
CATSDPGQPFAFF | TGTGCCACCAGTGACCCCGGACAGCCCTTTGCGTTCTTC | NA | TRBV24-1 | NA | TRBJ2-1
CASSPGATEAFF | TGTGCCAGCAGCCCAGGGGCCACTGAAGCTTTCTTT | NA | TRBV7-9 | NA | TRBJ1-1
CASSPEQGAYYGYTF | TGCGCCAGCAGCCCCGAACAGGGGGCATACTATGGCTACACCTTC | TRBD1 | TRBV5-1 | NA | TRBJ1-2
CATSPRREISPNQPQHF | TGTGCCACCAGCCCCCGACGCGAAATCAGCCCAAATCAGCCCCAGCATTTT | NA | TRBV15 | NA | TRBJ1-5
CASSLGDGSGNTIYF | TGCGCCAGCAGCTTGGGTGACGGTTCTGGAAACACCATATATTTT | NA | TRBV5-1 | NA | TRBJ1-3
CASSSQGVTQYF | TGTGCCAGCAGTTCGCAGGGTGTTACGCAGTATTTT | NA | TRBV27 | NA | TRBJ2-3
CASSSAYEQYF | TGTGCCAGCAGTTCCGCCTACGAGCAGTACTTC | NA | TRBV27 | NA | TRBJ2-7
CASSLDRNGETQYF | TGTGCCAGCAGCTTAGATCGTAACGGAGAGACCCAGTACTTC | NA | TRBV11-2 | NA | TRBJ2-5
CASSPGGNQPQHF | TGTGCCAGCAGTCCGGGAGGGAATCAGCCCCAGCATTTT | NA | TRBV6-5 | NA | TRBJ1-5
CASSVSRENANYGYTF | TGTGCCAGCAGCGTCAGCAGGGAAAACGCTAACTATGGCTACACCTTC | NA | TRBV9 | NA | TRBJ1-2
CSVRSDRAYEQYF | TGCAGCGTTAGATCGGACAGGGCCTACGAGCAGTACTTC | TRBD1 | TRBV29-1 | NA | TRBJ2-7
CASSFAYTEAFF | TGTGCCAGCAGCTTTGCGTACACTGAAGCTTTCTTT | NA | TRBV11-1 | NA | TRBJ1-1
CASSLGTGYGYTF | TGTGCCAGCAGCTTAGGAACAGGCTATGGCTACACCTTC | NA | TRBV11-2 | NA | TRBJ1-2
CASSKGQGQNYGYTF | TGTGCCAGTAGTAAAGGACAGGGGCAAAACTATGGCTACACCTTC | TRBD1 | TRBV19 | NA | TRBJ1-2
CASSFPTGRDSPLHF | TGTGCCAGCAGTTTCCCGACAGGGAGGGATTCACCCCTCCACTTT | TRBD1 | TRBV6-2/TRBV6-3 | NA | TRBJ1-6
CATSRDPDSYGYTF | TGTGCCACCAGCAGAGATCCGGACAGCTATGGCTACACCTTC | NA | TRBV15 | NA | TRBJ1-2
CASSLAGGPYEQYF | TGTGCCAGCAGCCTAGCGGGAGGCCCCTACGAGCAGTACTTC | TRBD2 | TRBV7-2 | NA | TRBJ2-7
CAIRRGSYEQYF | TGTGCCATACGACGGGGCAGCTACGAGCAGTACTTC | NA | TRBV19 | once | TRBJ2-7